Given below is one T cell receptor beta chain in context. The antigen is unknown. Each CDR3 protein is one row after TCRdb ran MiXCR on the reads. Found here are about 360,000 distinct CDR3 sequences, around a sixth of them singletons; the top ten hold about 10%. V was clipped by 2 bases and J by 4 bases, with 14 bases between them. CDR1 is MDHEN, CDR2 SYDVKM, per germline. The CDR3 consists of 15 residues. These data originate in a study of T cell repertoires in cytomegalovirus infection. In the study overall: CMV infection plus the matching HLA type was flagged by public TCR beta signatures.

Study results and caveats: The cumulative frequency of public TCR beta families distinguished individuals who carried CMV together with the relevant HLA. The ex vivo response was dominated by HLA-C-restricted CMV-specific TCR beta clonotypes.

The sample was PBMCs. The chain combines TRBV28 with TRBJ2-5; D unclear. The receptor's source is a human donor in good health (CMV status not recorded). Some clones in this sample may be carry-over from other donors' samples. CDR3 sequence reads: CASSLALWRPETQYF. The CDR3 nucleotides are TGTGCCAGCAGTTTAGCTCTCTGGCGACCAGAGACCCAGTACTTC.